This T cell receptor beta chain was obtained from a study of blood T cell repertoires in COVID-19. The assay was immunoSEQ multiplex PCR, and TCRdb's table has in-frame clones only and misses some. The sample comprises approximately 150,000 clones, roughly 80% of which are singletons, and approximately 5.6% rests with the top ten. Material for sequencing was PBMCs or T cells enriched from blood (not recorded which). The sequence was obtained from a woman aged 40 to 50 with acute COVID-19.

The CDR3 DNA reads as TGTGCCAGCAGCCCTAGCGGGGTCTACAATGAGCAGTTCTTC. Translated: CASSPSGVYNEQFF. The chain employs TRBV7-2 and TRBJ2-1, with 9 bases fitting TRBD2. The CDR3 covers 14 residues. Germline V gene sequence: CDR1 SGHTA, CDR2 FQGNSA. V shed 5 bases and J 3 bases; nucleotides not matched to a gene: 2.